A single TCR beta chain is shown here with its context. Its binding antigen is unknown. Within one base of it there is no much larger clone, and no base qualities were kept. This entry is derived from a study of control samples from healthy donors and cancer patients (dated by TCRdb to 2018 to 2020). The library was produced with the immunoSEQ multiplex PCR assay. TCRdb took this table from immuneACCESS and kept in-frame rearrangements with V and J called. Such tables lack part of the clones; where checked against another copy, unresolved V genes explain under half of the gap, and the rest is unexplained. The sample yields about 130,000 clones; 85% to 95% were counted once. About 9% of the sample is held by the ten biggest clonotypes. CDR1 LNHDA and CDR2 SQIVND were looked up in the germline V gene (reference sequence). The junction shows trimming of 3 bases on V and 8 bases on J, plus 10 bases between the germline ends. The CDR3 starts with the cysteine, ends with the phenylalanine, and has 12 residues. CDR3 DNA is the only sequence kept; it has 36 bases, read in frame from the first base.

The V and J genes are TRBV19 and TRBJ1-2, with the D gene uncertain. The sequence was collected from a man aged 18 to 29 in good health. Sequenced sample: blood. The CDR3 region: CASSMGGSGYTF. At the DNA level, the sequence is TGTGCCAGTAGTATGGGCGGCAGCGGCTACACCTTC.